This T cell receptor beta chain was recorded in a study of CD8+ T cells in alopecia areata. Study findings and constraints: Scalp clonality and expanded CD8+ clones among the top 100 were significantly decreased by tofacitinib. While tofacitinib was given, many expanded lesional clones persisted in scalp and blood. Especially in alopecia totalis/universalis, lesional scalp showed greater clonality than normal scalp did.

Sequencing templates came from extracted RNA that was reverse transcribed into cDNA. TCRdb's table, derived via immunoSEQ multiplex PCR, lists solely in-frame clones and lacks some. Of around 190,000 clones in the sample, 60% were seen once. This clone has a handful of counts. The antigen remains unidentified. CDR1 and CDR2 (germline): SGHRS, YFSETQ. V was clipped by 0 bases and J by 6 bases, with 8 bases between them. CDR3 length: 13 amino acids. Specified treatment: oral pan-JAK inhibitor, 5-10 mg twice daily. The J gene is TRBJ2-3, the V gene TRBV5-1; tentatively, D is TRBD1 (5 bases). This specimen consisted of CD4+ T cells sorted from blood, obtained at week 4, from a patient treated with tofacitinib. This clonotype originated in a human donor with alopecia areata. The CDR3 region is CASSLGRADTQYF. CDR3 in DNA: TGCGCCAGCAGCTTGGGCAGGGCGGATACGCAGTATTTT.